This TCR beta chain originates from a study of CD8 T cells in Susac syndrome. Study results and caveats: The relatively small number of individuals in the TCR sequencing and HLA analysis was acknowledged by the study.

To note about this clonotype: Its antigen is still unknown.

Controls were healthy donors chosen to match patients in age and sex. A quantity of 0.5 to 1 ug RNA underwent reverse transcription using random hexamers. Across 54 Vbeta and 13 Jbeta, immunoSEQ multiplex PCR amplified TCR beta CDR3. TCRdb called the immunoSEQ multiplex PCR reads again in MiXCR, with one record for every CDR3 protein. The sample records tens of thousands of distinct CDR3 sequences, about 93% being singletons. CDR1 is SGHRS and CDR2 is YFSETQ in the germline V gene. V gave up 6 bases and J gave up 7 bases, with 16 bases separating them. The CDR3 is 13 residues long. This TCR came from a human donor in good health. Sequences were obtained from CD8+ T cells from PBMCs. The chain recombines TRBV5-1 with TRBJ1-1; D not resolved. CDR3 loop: CASTYAVLVEAFF. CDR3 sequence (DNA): TGCGCCAGCACCTACGCGGTCCTGGTTGAAGCTTTCTTT. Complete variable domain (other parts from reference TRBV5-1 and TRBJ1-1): KAGVTQTPRYLIKTRGQQVTLSCSPISGHRSVSWYQQTPGQGLQFLFEYFSETQRNKGNFPGRFSGRQFSNSRSEMNVSTLELGDSALYLCASTYAVLVEAFFGQGTRLTVV.